This TCR beta chain was found in a study of cytomegalovirus exposure and HLA in healthy donors. The germline V gene has CDR1 SGHNT and CDR2 YYREEE (reference sequence). V was pared by 9 bases and J by 7 bases, with 8 bases of the junction left unmatched. The CDR3 length is 13 residues. Amplification used 60 Vbeta primers and 13 Jbeta primers. Produced via immunoSEQ multiplex PCR; TCRdb's table is partial and in-frame only. The table lists around 45,000 clones, approximately 47% of them singletons, with 5.5% to 7% in the top ten. The chain is built from TRBV5-4 and TRBJ2-2, with 8 nucleotides matching TRBD1. The TCR comes from a man aged 60-69 years in good health and CMV-seronegative. Sequenced input: PBMCs. The DNA of the CDR3 is TGTGCCATCGCCGGACAGGGTGACGGGGAGCTGTTTTTT. Amino acids: CAIAGQGDGELFF.